This T cell receptor (beta chain) appears in the sequencing data of a study of blood T cells in healthy people across ages. Sample-barcoded 5' priming and a J-beta primer mix drove a second PCR of 7 to 11 cycles. One entry per CDR3 protein results from TCRdb running MiXCR on the 5' RACE reads. The sample records some 1.1 million distinct CDR3 sequences, roughly two fifths being singletons. Each donor gave 9 to 10 milliliters of peripheral blood. Per sample, a minimum of 6 million PBMCs were isolated. The amount of total RNA extracted per sample was at least 5.5 micrograms. The trim removed 0 bases at V and 7 bases at J, leaving 12 bases unmatched. This CDR3 contains 16 residues. Germline V gene sequence: CDR1 DFQATT, CDR2 SNEGSKA (reference sequence).

The sequenced material came from blood. This TCR was sampled from a young man in good health. The chain joins TRBV20-1 to TRBJ2-1, with 7 bases fitting TRBD1. The CDR3 sequence is CSARDPTGVRPNEQFF. CDR3 bases: TGCAGTGCTAGAGACCCAACAGGGGTTCGGCCGAATGAGCAGTTCTTC.